This TCR beta chain was identified during a study of identical twins. Study-wide results and limits: Sequences that were out-of-frame, alpha and twin-shared displayed an excess of low generation probability. Models predicted too little out-of-frame TCR alpha sharing in monozygotic twins.

TCRdb itself ran the 5' RACE reads through MiXCR, one entry per CDR3 protein. The sample lists roughly 500,000 distinct CDR3 sequences, 22% occurring once. Germline V gene sequence: CDR1 DFQATT, CDR2 SNEGSKA (reference sequence). The CDR3 length is 13 residues. Between the trimmed V and J ends, which lost 0 bases and 5 bases, there was a span of 11 bases. The count of this clonotype is one. Its antigen is as yet unknown. The same data also went into a second study, on T cells expressing NK-cell markers. That paper notes: The eight sequenced donors comprised seven who were HCMV-seropositive and one who was seronegative.

The chain combines TRBV20-1 with TRBJ2-7; TRBD1 or TRBD2 may be the D gene (5 bases each). The receptor was isolated from a woman aged 18-35 years in good health. The specimen was CD4+ T cells sorted from blood. DNA of the CDR3: TGCAGTGCTAGAGAGTGGGGGTTCAACGAGCAGTACTTC. This codes for CSAREWGFNEQYF.